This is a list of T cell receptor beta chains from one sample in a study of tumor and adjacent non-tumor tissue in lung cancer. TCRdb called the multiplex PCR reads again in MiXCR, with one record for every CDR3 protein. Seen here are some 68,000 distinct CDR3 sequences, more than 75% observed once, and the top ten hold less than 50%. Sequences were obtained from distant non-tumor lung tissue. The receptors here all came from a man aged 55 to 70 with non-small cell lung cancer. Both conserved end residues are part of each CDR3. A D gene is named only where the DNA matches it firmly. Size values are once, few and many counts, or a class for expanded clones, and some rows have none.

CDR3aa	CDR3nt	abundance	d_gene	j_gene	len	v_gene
CARSARDRGLNQPQHF	TGTGCCAGGAGTGCACGGGACAGGGGACTCAATCAGCCCCAGCATTTT	-	TRBD1	TRBJ1-5	16	TRBV6-1
CDSKNEGGAEVFF	TGTGACAGCAAAAATGAGGGAGGGGCTGAAGTTTTCTTT	-	-	TRBJ1-1	13	TRBV12-3/TRBV12-4
CASRRRLFPDTQYF	TGTGCCAGCAGGCGGAGACTATTCCCAGATACCCAGTATTTT	-	-	TRBJ2-3	14	TRBV6-5
CASSVGTTTGTNVLTF	TGTGCCAGCAGCGTCGGGACGACCACTGGGACCAACGTCCTGACTTTC	once	-	TRBJ2-6	16	TRBV12-3/TRBV12-4
CSARDPEDYGYTF	TGCAGTGCTAGAGATCCCGAGGACTATGGCTACACCTTC	-	-	TRBJ1-2	13	TRBV20-1
CARSYGGQVSAETFF	TGTGCCAGGAGTTACGGCGGTCAGGTGTCCGCTGAAACTTTCTTT	once	-	TRBJ1-1	15	TRBV6-5
CTVRDRAYEQFF	TGCACTGTTAGAGACAGGGCTTATGAGCAGTTCTTC	-	TRBD1	TRBJ2-1	12	TRBV20-1
CASSPGQSGGANVPTF	TGCGCCAGCAGTCCAGGACAGTCAGGAGGGGCCAACGTCCCGACTTTC	few	-	TRBJ2-6	16	TRBV10-1
CASRSPGQLISYEQYF	TGTGCCAGCAGATCCCCGGGACAGCTCATCTCATACGAGCAGTACTTC	once	TRBD1	TRBJ2-7	16	TRBV5-6
CASNPQREGKETQYF	TGCGCCAGCAACCCCCAGCGGGAGGGGAAAGAGACACAGTACTTC	-	TRBD2	TRBJ2-5	15	TRBV4-1
CVSTLGSWQPQHF	TGTGTCAGCACTTTGGGATCTTGGCAGCCCCAGCATTTT	-	-	TRBJ1-5	13	TRBV12-3/TRBV12-4
CDSSLDTVGAFF	TGTGACAGCAGTTTAGACACGGTCGGAGCTTTCTTT	-	-	TRBJ1-1	12	TRBV11-2
CASYGLAWNIQYF	TGTGCCAGTTACGGACTAGCTTGGAACATTCAGTACTTC	few	TRBD2	TRBJ2-4	13	TRBV6-7
CPSRHDLSNYDYTF	TGTCCCAGCAGGCACGACCTGTCTAACTATGACTACACCTTC	-	-	TRBJ1-2	14	TRBV5-4
CASSPTTSGSDNEQFF	TGTGCCAGCTCACCCACGACTAGCGGGAGTGACAATGAGCAGTTCTTC	-	TRBD2	TRBJ2-1	16	TRBV18
CASIYTSGTGELSF	TGTGCTAGCATCTATACTAGTGGCACGGGGGAGCTGTCTTTT	-	-	TRBJ2-2	14	TRBV11-1
CASSQGTSGSGETQYF	TGTGCCAGCAGCCAGGGGACTAGCGGGAGTGGAGAGACCCAGTACTTC	many	TRBD2	TRBJ2-5	16	TRBV4-2
CASSQVGIYNEQFF	TGCGCCAGCAGCCAAGTGGGTATCTACAATGAGCAGTTCTTC	-	-	TRBJ2-1	14	TRBV4-1
CASSIGRGPSYEQYF	TGTGCCAGTAGTATAGGTAGGGGACCCTCCTACGAGCAGTACTTC	many	-	TRBJ2-7	15	TRBV19
CSSRRTGSEDQPQHF	TGCAGCTCTCGCCGGACAGGTTCCGAGGATCAGCCCCAGCATTTT	-	TRBD1	TRBJ1-5	15	TRBV29-1
CAWSGGQNQSQHF	TGTGCTTGGAGTGGGGGGCAAAATCAGTCCCAGCATTTT	-	-	TRBJ1-5	13	TRBV30
CASSYAGPNTGELLF	TGTGCCAGCAGTTACGCAGGTCCAAACACTGGGGAGCTGTTATTT	-	-	TRBJ2-2	15	TRBV6-5